This TCR beta chain was recovered during a study of blood T cell repertoires in COVID-19. Study-wide context: PBMCs, B-cell-depleted T cells, or T cells were the source of the cDNA or gDNA that made up the material.

This CDR3 has 15 amino acids. The trim removed 6 bases at V and 3 bases at J, leaving 8 bases unmatched. The germline V gene encodes CDR1 MDHEN and CDR2 SYDVKM. This table comes from immunoSEQ multiplex PCR, and its TCRdb copy is limited to in-frame clones, with some not included. Altogether roughly 230,000 clones are present, 81% being singletons, with the ten largest covering 7.9%. Sequencing input: peripheral blood. This clonotype originated in an elderly woman with acute or convalescent COVID-19. The chain is built from TRBV28 and TRBJ2-7; 10 nucleotides match TRBD1. The CDR3 loop is CASRTTGGQYYEQYF. In DNA, the CDR3 is TGTGCCAGCAGAACGACAGGGGGCCAGTACTACGAGCAGTACTTC.